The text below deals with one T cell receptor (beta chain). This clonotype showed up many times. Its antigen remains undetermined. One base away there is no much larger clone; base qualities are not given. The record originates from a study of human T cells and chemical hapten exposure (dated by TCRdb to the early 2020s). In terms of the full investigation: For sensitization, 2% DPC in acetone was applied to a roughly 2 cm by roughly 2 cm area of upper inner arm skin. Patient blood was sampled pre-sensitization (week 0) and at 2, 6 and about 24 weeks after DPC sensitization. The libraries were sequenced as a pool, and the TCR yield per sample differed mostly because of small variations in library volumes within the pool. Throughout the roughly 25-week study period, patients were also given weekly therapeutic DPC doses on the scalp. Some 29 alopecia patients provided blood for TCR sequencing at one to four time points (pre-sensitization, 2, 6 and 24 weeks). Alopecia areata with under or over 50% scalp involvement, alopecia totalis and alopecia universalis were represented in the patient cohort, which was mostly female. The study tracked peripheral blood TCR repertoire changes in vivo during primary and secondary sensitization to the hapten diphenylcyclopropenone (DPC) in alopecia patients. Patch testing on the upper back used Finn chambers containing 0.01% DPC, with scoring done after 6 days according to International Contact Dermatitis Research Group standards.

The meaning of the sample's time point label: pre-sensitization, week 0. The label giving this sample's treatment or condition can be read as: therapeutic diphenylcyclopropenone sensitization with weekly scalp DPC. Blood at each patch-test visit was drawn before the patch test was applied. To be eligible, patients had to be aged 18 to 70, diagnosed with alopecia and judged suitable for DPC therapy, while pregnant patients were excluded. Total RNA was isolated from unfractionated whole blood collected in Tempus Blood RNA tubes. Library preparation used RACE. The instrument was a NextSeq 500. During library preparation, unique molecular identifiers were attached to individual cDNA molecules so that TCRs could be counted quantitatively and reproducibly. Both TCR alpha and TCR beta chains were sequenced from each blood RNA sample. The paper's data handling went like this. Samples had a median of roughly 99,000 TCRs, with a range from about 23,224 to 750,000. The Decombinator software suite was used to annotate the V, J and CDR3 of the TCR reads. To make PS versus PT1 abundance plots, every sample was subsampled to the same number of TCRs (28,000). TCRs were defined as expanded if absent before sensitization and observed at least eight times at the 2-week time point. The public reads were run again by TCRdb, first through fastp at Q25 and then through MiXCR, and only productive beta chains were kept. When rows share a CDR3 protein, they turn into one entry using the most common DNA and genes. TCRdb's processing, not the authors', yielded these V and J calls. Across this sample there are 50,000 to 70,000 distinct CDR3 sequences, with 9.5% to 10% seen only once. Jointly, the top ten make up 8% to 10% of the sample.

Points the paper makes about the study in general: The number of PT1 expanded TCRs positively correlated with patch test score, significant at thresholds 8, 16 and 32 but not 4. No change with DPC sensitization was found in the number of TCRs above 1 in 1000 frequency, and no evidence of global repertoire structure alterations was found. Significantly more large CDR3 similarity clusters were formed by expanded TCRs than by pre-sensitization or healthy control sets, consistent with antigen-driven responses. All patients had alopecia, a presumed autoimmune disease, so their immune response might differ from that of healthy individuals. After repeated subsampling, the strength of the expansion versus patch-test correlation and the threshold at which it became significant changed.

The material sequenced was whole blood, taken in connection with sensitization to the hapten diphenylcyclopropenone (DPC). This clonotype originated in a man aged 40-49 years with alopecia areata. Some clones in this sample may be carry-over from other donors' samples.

The nucleotides read TGTGCCAGCAGTTCCGCCGGGACAGGGAAGACTGAAGCTTTCTTT. This sequence encodes CASSSAGTGKTEAFF. The rearranged chain carries TRBV12-3 or TRBV12-4 and TRBJ1-1; TRBD1 aligns with 9 central bases. V loses 4 bases at its end and J loses 5 bases; junction bases beyond the gene matches: 8. The CDR3 runs 15 amino acids, cysteine and phenylalanine included. The entry retains the CDR3 DNA only, 45 bases that are in frame from base 1.